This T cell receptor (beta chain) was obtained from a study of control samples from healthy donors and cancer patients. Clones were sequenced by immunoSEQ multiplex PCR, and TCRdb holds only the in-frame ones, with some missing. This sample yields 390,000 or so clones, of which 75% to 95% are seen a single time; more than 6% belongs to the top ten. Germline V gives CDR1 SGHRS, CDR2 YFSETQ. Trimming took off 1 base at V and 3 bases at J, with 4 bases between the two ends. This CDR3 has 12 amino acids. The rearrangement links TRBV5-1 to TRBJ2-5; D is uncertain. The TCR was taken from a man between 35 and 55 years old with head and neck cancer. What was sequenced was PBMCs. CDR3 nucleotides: TGCGCCAGCAGCTTGATCGAAGAGACCCAGTACTTC. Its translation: CASSLIEETQYF.